The clone carrying this TCR beta chain was detected many times. Its matching antigen is unknown. Template-switching 5'RACE yielded the TCR cDNA; a universal primer site and UMIs were added in the process. TCRdb recomputed calls from the 5' RACE reads with MiXCR, one row per CDR3 protein. The table shows a few hundred thousand distinct CDR3 sequences, with 5.2% occurring only once. With 6 bases clipped from V and 4 bases from J, the junction kept 5 bases outside the gene matches. CDR1 and CDR2 (germline): SGHTA, FQGTGA. CDR3 size: 13 residues. This record belongs to a study of T cells after yellow fever vaccination. On the study more broadly: Fractions containing few cells were prepared with SMART-Seq v4 Ultra Low Input.

Study-level findings and limits: The study re-detected most primary-vaccination clones after the booster (approximately 97% CD4, 80% to 90% CD8).

The receptor was derived from a man aged 18-30 years who received the YFV17D yellow fever vaccine. This sample comprised CD4+ T cells sorted from PBMCs, obtained on the day of the yellow fever booster vaccination. The chain joins TRBV7-3 to TRBJ2-5; 7 bases align to TRBD2. CDR3 region: CASSLGGGETQYF. CDR3 sequence (DNA): TGTGCCAGCAGTCTGGGGGGGGGAGAGACCCAGTACTTC.